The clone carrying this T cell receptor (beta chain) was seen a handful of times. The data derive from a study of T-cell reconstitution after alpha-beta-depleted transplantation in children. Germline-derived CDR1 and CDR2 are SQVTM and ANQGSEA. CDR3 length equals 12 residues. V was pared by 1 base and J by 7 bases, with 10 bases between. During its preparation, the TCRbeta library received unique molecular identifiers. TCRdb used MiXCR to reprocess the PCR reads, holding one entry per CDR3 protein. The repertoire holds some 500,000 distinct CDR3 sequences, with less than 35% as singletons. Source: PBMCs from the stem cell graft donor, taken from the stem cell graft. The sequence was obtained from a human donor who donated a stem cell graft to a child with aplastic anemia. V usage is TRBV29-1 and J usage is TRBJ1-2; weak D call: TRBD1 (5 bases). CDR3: CSVEGQTAGYTF. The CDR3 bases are TGCAGCGTTGAAGGACAGACGGCTGGCTACACCTTC.